This T cell receptor (beta chain) was sequenced during a study of blood T cell repertoires in COVID-19. As for the study in general: Spain, Italy and the United States supplied samples that represented acute and convalescent COVID-19. T cells, B-cell-depleted T cells, or PBMCs supplied cDNA or gDNA.

Looked up from germline, CDR1 is SGHTA and CDR2 is FQGNSA. This CDR3 comprises 13 residues. V lost 5 bases and J 6 bases, leaving 13 bases between the germline ends. In the authors' methods: Counts of nucleated cells, estimated from reference gene primer amplification, were obtained. Repertoires were generated with immunoSEQ multiplex PCR, while TCRdb's copy carries only in-frame clones and drops some. V and J calls plus clone size are reproduced from that table; the DNA served to infer D and trimming. The profile shows some 250,000 clones, about 80% of them singletons. The origin of this receptor is a woman over 75 with acute or convalescent COVID-19. The specimen sequenced was peripheral blood. The V call is TRBV7-2, the J call TRBJ1-1; perhaps TRBD1 as D (6 bases). This CDR3 reads CASSPGQRPEAFF. CDR3 DNA sequence: TGTGCCAGCAGCCCCGGACAGCGACCTGAAGCTTTCTTT.